The present T cell receptor beta chain was sequenced within a study of blood T cell repertoires in COVID-19 (dated by TCRdb to the early 2020s). Broadly, across the study: Samples from collaborators originated in the United States, Italy and Spain and spanned both the acute and convalescent phases of COVID-19. HLA class I and class II types, where available, came from metadata supplied by the sample provider rather than from assay-based typing. Deeply sampled blood TCRbeta repertoires from subjects exposed to, actively infected with, or recovered from COVID-19 were included in the dataset. Samples were obtained from the ongoing ImmuneRACE study (first 160 participants) and from some 1,200 subjects provided by 6 global collaborators. The repertoires were released in a freely available public database intended as a resource for research on the immune response to SARS-CoV-2. The material from the prospective study consisted of cDNA or gDNA derived from T cells, B-cell-depleted T cells, or PBMCs. Nearly every sample came with metadata listing a de-identified subject ID, COVID-19 status, age in years and sex.

TCRbeta CDR3 regions were amplified from genomic DNA using the immunoSEQ Assay, a bias-controlled multiplex PCR. The study's own analysis went as follows. The number of nucleated cells in each sample was estimated by amplification of reference gene primers within the assay. To quantify the absolute abundance of each unique TCRbeta CDR3 rearrangement, sequence reads were collapsed and filtered. For each sample, productive Simpson clonality was calculated as the square root of Simpson's diversity index over productive rearrangements. Sourced from immuneACCESS, this table was stored by TCRdb with only in-frame sequences that have V and J called. A share of the clones is absent; for the studies checked, an unresolved V gene accounts for under half, and the remainder has no known explanation. The DNA was the basis for D and trimming; V, J and clone size are from that table. Recorded for this sample are about 280,000 clones; 85% of them occurred a single time. The leading ten clones occupy more than 4.5% of the sample.

On this clone itself: The target of this receptor is not known. No much larger clone exists at a distance of one base, and base qualities are not known.

Collaborating institutions collected whole blood in K2EDTA tubes following their own protocols. For TCRbeta analysis, collaborators shipped samples as frozen whole blood, isolated PBMCs, or DNA extracted from either of those sample types. From a lookup of the germline V gene (reference sequence), CDR1 and CDR2 are LGHDT and YNNKEL. V was cut back by 4 bases and J by 2 bases, leaving a gap of 5 bases between them. From the cysteine up to the phenylalanine, the CDR3 has a length of 12 residues. CDR3 DNA only is kept here, 36 bases in frame from base 1. Broad study findings and their caveats: How much clinical and demographic metadata was included differed by source and by participant, and the metadata was provided uncurated.

The source of this sequence is a man aged 45-65 years with active or convalescent COVID-19. The sequencing sample was made of peripheral blood. The chain employs TRBV3-1 (or the pseudogene TRBV3-2) and TRBJ1-1; the D gene is not confidently resolved. The sequence in DNA is TGTGCCAGCAGCCCATCCAACACTGAAGCTTTCTTT. It is translated as CASSPSNTEAFF.